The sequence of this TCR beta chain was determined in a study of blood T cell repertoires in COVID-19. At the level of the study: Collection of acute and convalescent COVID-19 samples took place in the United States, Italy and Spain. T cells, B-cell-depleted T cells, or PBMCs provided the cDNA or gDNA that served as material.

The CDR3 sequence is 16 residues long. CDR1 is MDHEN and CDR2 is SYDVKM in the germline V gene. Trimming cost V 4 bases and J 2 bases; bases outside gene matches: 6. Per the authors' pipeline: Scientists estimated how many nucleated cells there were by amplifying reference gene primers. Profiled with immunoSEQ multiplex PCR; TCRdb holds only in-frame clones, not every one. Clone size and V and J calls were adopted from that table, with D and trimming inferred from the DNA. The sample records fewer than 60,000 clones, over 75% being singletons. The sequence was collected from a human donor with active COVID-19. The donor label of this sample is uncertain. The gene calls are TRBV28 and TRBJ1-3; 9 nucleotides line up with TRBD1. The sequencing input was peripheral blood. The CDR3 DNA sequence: TGTGCCAGCAGTTCAACTCGGACAGGGGCTGGAAACACCATATATTTT. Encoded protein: CASSSTRTGAGNTIYF.